This is a list of T cell receptor beta chains from one sample in a study of cytomegalovirus exposure and HLA in healthy donors. TCRdb keeps only in-frame clones here, not all; method: immunoSEQ multiplex PCR. The table shows under 200,000 clones, with over 65% occurring only once. The specimen was PBMCs. The receptor set was obtained from a woman aged 35 to 49 in good health and CMV-seronegative. Both conserved end residues are part of each CDR3. Each record gives: V gene, J gene, clone size, D gene, CDR3 protein, CDR3 DNA. D genes are given only for firm matches. Clone size is stated in some rows and not others, as once, few, many or a class when expanded.

TRBV29-1,TRBJ1-1,.,.,CSVGAGVTEAFF,TGCAGCGTTGGGGCGGGGGTCACTGAAGCTTTCTTT
TRBV4-1,TRBJ2-5,.,.,CASSQDQKETQYF,TGCGCCAGCAGCCAAGATCAAAAAGAGACCCAGTACTTC
TRBV5-5,TRBJ1-1,.,.,CASSYDKHEAFF,TGTGCCAGCAGCTACGACAAGCATGAAGCTTTCTTT
TRBV18,TRBJ1-1,once,TRBD1,CASSPQEGQTLNTEAFF,TGTGCCAGCTCACCCCAAGAGGGACAGACACTGAACACTGAAGCTTTCTTT
TRBV11-2,TRBJ2-3,.,.,CASSLEAARRTDTQYF,TGTGCCAGCAGCTTAGAGGCGGCACGGAGGACAGATACGCAGTATTTT
TRBV10-1,TRBJ2-7,.,TRBD1,CASSPRGSYEQYF,TGCGCCAGCAGTCCCAGGGGGTCCTACGAGCAGTACTTC
TRBV10-3,TRBJ1-1,.,.,CAISQGLNTEAFF,TGTGCCATCAGTCAGGGCCTGAACACTGAAGCTTTCTTT
TRBV2,TRBJ1-5,.,.,CASSYTDATEPQHF,TGTGCCAGCAGCTATACAGACGCGACCGAGCCCCAGCATTTT
TRBV7-9,TRBJ1-6,.,TRBD1,CASSSTQGVSSPLHF,TGTGCCAGCAGCTCAACACAGGGGGTAAGCTCACCCCTCCACTTT
TRBV28,TRBJ2-7,.,.,CASSLFPNSYEQYF,TGTGCCAGCAGTTTATTCCCGAACTCCTACGAGCAGTACTTC
TRBV18,TRBJ1-4,.,.,CASSRNNRLFDEKLFF,TGTGCCAGCTCCCGAAATAACAGGTTGTTTGATGAAAAACTGTTTTTT
TRBV13,TRBJ2-5,.,TRBD2,CASSPRLAGGQETQYF,TGTGCCAGCAGCCCCCGACTAGCGGGGGGGCAGGAGACCCAGTACTTC
TRBV5-1,TRBJ1-1,.,.,CASSRGGGDTEAFF,TGCGCCAGCAGCCGGGGCGGGGGAGACACTGAAGCTTTCTTT
TRBV9,TRBJ2-7,.,TRBD2,CASSVDLGGGSYEQYF,TGTGCCAGCAGCGTAGATTTGGGCGGGGGTTCCTACGAGCAGTACTTC
TRBV15,TRBJ1-1,.,.,CATSRDRGPEAFF,TGTGCCACCAGCAGAGACAGGGGTCCTGAAGCTTTCTTT
TRBV6-1,TRBJ1-4,.,.,CMTGLNEKLFF,TGCATGACAGGACTTAATGAAAAACTGTTTTTT
TRBV15,TRBJ1-4,.,.,CASSGGEYEKLFF,TGTGCCTCTTCGGGGGGAGAGTATGAAAAACTGTTTTTT
TRBV14,TRBJ2-7,.,TRBD2,CASRISGGKYEQYF,TGTGCCAGCAGGATTAGCGGGGGGAAATACGAGCAGTACTTC
TRBV5-1,TRBJ2-5,.,.,CASSFGGRGQETQYF,TGCGCCAGCAGCTTCGGGGGAAGGGGTCAAGAGACCCAGTACTTC
TRBV7-6,TRBJ1-1,.,TRBD1,CASSSRQGNAMNTEAFF,TGTGCCAGCAGCTCGCGACAGGGAAACGCTATGAACACTGAAGCTTTCTTT
TRBV28,TRBJ1-6,.,.,CASSLALHNSPLHF,TGTGCCAGCAGTCTAGCCCTTCATAATTCACCCCTCCACTTT
TRBV29-1,TRBJ2-7,.,TRBD1,CSVTTGPYEQYF,TGCAGCGTTACGACAGGGCCCTACGAGCAGTACTTC
TRBV5-6,TRBJ2-1,.,TRBD1,CASSLTGGGYNEQFF,TGTGCCAGCAGCTTAACAGGGGGCGGATACAATGAGCAGTTCTTC
TRBV6-6,TRBJ1-5,.,.,CASSDRYNQPQHF,TGTGCCAGCAGCGACAGATACAATCAGCCCCAGCATTTT
TRBV5-4,TRBJ2-7,.,.,CASSFDRTTKYF,TGTGCCAGCAGCTTCGATAGGACAACGAAGTACTTC
TRBV30,TRBJ1-1,.,TRBD1,CAWRMRRRRDRGHTEAFF,TGTGCCTGGAGAATGAGGAGGAGGCGGGACAGGGGCCACACTGAAGCTTTCTTT
TRBV6-5,TRBJ2-3,.,.,CASSWAGGNTDTQYF,TGTGCCAGCAGTTGGGCAGGGGGGAACACAGATACGCAGTATTTT
TRBV18,TRBJ1-4,few,.,CASSPTAATNEKLFF,TGTGCCAGCTCCCCAACAGCTGCAACTAATGAAAAACTGTTTTTT